This T cell receptor (beta chain) was recovered during a study of T cell responses to AZD1222 COVID-19 vaccine. TCRdb keeps only in-frame clones here, not all; method: immunoSEQ multiplex PCR. The sample consists of about 88,000 clones, approximately 88% of them appearing once. Germline V gene sequence: CDR1 MNHNY, CDR2 SVGAGI (reference sequence). The CDR3 has 14 residues. With 0 bases clipped from V and 5 bases from J, the junction kept 2 bases outside the gene matches. This sequence originates from an adult in good health. Sample: peripheral blood, taken on day 0 of AZD1222 vaccination. The rearrangement uses TRBV6-6 and TRBJ2-7, with 9 bases matching TRBD1. CDR3: CASSYSGTGNEQYF. CDR3 coding DNA: TGTGCCAGCAGTTACTCGGGGACAGGGAACGAGCAGTACTTC.